A selection of T cell receptor beta chains follows, all from one sample in a study of blood T cell repertoires in COVID-19. The assay was immunoSEQ multiplex PCR, and TCRdb's table has in-frame clones only and misses some. The sample has fewer than 80,000 clones, approximately 80% seen once; the top ten hold 8% to 10%. Source material: peripheral blood. The origin of the receptors is a woman aged 80 or over with acute or convalescent COVID-19. CDR3s include the opening cysteine and the closing phenylalanine or tryptophan.

CASRILHSNYGYTF,TRBJ1-2,TRBV6-5
CASSPPSGITDTQYF,TRBJ2-3,TRBV18
CASSPRGGADTQYF,TRBJ2-3,TRBV7-9
CASSSSWDRVKDEQYF,TRBJ2-7,TRBV11-2
CASSFRVSSYEQYF,TRBJ2-7,TRBV11-1
CASSPAGRGAEETQYF,TRBJ2-5,TRBV5-5
CATSRVGRRGQPQHF,TRBJ1-5,TRBV15
CASRRGGGAYEQYF,TRBJ2-7,TRBV5-1
CASSDVAGTDEQYF,TRBJ2-7,TRBV2
CASSQEEGRAGEETQYF,TRBJ2-5,TRBV4-1
CASSLGAGQETQYF,TRBJ2-5,TRBV5-1
CASSRDRGGRGTEAFF,TRBJ1-1,TRBV25-1
CASRVTSGGVETQYF,TRBJ2-5,TRBV5-1
CASSMTGDSNQPQHF,TRBJ1-5,TRBV19
CASSEWGQGVYTF,TRBJ1-2,TRBV6-1
CASSVGGHGTEAFF,TRBJ1-1,TRBV9
CASSRGLRRANTEAFF,TRBJ1-1,TRBV7-2
CASSASGGAEAGELFF,TRBJ2-2,TRBV10-2
CASSTGQGKGKKLFF,TRBJ1-4,TRBV5-4
CASSVGVRGADEKLFF,TRBJ1-4,TRBV9
CAIQDYGTPGELFF,TRBJ2-2,TRBV2
CASSERAGGSTEAFF,TRBJ1-1,TRBV7-2
CASSPLVGKGYEQYF,TRBJ2-7,TRBV6-5
CASSDFRVYGYTF,TRBJ1-2,TRBV2
CASSEQGNWAGELFF,TRBJ2-2,TRBV6-1
CASSLLRANEQFF,TRBJ2-1,TRBV7-2
CASSLVSPDRGQANYGYTF,TRBJ1-2,TRBV11-2
CASGRTGETQYF,TRBJ2-5,TRBV5-1
CASRLRVTKTQYF,TRBJ2-5,TRBV6-5
CASSLSPGIQETQYF,TRBJ2-5,TRBV7-7
CASSPRPPGLGGEQYF,TRBJ2-7,TRBV18
CASRARGYTGELFF,TRBJ2-2,TRBV19
CASTGTGINTEAFF,TRBJ1-1,TRBV19
CAISAGGTEAFF,TRBJ1-1,TRBV10-3
CASSPGLVTDTQYF,TRBJ2-3,TRBV5-1
CASSSSGGWEKLFF,TRBJ1-4,TRBV7-2
CASSLGGIPEAFF,TRBJ1-1,TRBV12-3/TRBV12-4
CASSYLTHSSTDTQYF,TRBJ2-3,TRBV5-1
CASSGVSPSQPQHF,TRBJ1-5,TRBV10-2
CASSLAGTNTGELFF,TRBJ2-2,TRBV7-9
CASSRPGTGRGVAYEQYF,TRBJ2-7,TRBV5-6
CASSRGTGSNQPQHF,TRBJ1-5,TRBV10-1
CASSRQGTDTQYF,TRBJ2-3,TRBV10-1
CASSYSDRGHGYTF,TRBJ1-2,TRBV6-6
CASRLVSRGSNQPQHF,TRBJ1-5,TRBV12-2
CASSSDRRNTEAFF,TRBJ1-1,TRBV10-2
CASSSNNVGTGSRLAFF,TRBJ1-1,TRBV7-3
CASSSSTGTGFETQYF,TRBJ2-5,TRBV5-4
CASSLASGLTASMNTEAFF,TRBJ1-1,TRBV5-1
CATSDGGGANNEQFF,TRBJ2-1,TRBV24-1
CAIEDRGRNEQFF,TRBJ2-1,TRBV6-5
CASSMYGLAGDQETQYF,TRBJ2-5,TRBV19